The clone carrying this T cell receptor (beta chain) was recorded a few times. The target antigen is unknown. At least 6.5 million PBMCs were isolated per sample. This sample was taken from a study of blood T cells in healthy people across ages. Sample-barcoded 5' priming and a J-beta primer mix drove a second PCR of roughly 6 to 12 cycles. TCRdb re-derived calls from the 5' RACE reads in MiXCR, one entry per CDR3 protein. Here the sample spans some 710,000 distinct CDR3 sequences, 22% being singletons. Trimming stripped 10 bases from V and 1 base from J, with 17 bases between. The CDR3 runs 16 residues. Study findings and constraints: Any conclusive comparison of naive versus antigen-experienced cells was prevented by using unsorted PBMCs.

V usage is TRBV12-3 or TRBV12-4 and J usage is TRBJ2-6, with a weak D call TRBD2 (6 bases). The sequence was obtained from a man aged 65 to 79 in good health. The specimen sequenced was blood. CDR3 sequence reads: CATLLGLLSGANVLTF. The CDR3 nucleotides read TGTGCCACCCTCCTGGGACTCCTGTCTGGGGCCAACGTCCTGACTTTC.